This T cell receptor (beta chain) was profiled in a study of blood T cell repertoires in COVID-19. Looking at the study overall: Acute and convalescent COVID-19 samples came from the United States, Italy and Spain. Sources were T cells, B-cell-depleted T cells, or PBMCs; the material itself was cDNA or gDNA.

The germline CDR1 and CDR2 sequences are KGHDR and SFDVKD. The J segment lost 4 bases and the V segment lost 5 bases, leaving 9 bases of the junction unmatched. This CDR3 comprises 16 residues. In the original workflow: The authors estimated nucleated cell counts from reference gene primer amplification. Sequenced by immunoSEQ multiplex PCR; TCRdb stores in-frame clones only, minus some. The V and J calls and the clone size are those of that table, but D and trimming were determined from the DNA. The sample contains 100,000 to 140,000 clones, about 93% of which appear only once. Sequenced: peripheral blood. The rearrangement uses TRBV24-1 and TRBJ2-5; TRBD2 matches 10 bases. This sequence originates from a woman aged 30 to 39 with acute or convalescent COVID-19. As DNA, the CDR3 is TGTGCCACCAGTGGGGGAGCGGGGGGGCCGGGAGAGACCCAGTACTTC. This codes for CATSGGAGGPGETQYF.